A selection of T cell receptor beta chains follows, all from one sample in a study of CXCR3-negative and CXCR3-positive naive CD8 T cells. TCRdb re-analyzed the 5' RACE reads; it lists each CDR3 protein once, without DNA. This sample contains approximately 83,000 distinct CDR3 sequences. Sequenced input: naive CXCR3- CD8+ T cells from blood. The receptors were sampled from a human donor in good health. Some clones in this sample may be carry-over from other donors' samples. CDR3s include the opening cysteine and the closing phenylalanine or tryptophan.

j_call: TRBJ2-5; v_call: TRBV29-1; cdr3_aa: CSVVNSNQETQYF
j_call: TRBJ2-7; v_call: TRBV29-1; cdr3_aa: CSVRIGQKGYEQYF
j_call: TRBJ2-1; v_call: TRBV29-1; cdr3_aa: CSVVVRLDNEQFF
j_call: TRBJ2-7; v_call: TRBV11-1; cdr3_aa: CASSLYDRVASYEQYF
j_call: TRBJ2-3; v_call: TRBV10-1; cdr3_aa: CASREDRGYTDTQYF
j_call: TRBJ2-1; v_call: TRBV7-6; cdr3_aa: CASSLALVYNEQFF
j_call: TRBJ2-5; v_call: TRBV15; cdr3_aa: CATSRDRTGMMKTQYF
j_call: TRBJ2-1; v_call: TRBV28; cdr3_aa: CASSPTSVYNEQFF
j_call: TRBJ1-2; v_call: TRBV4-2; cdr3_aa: CASSHSFRRTGGDYGYTF
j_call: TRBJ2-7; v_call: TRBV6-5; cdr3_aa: CASSAVPTGGRGNEQYF
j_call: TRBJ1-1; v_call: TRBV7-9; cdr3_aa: CASSLRQGLNTEAFF
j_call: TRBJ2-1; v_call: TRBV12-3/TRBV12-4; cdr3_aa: CASTPGRNNEQFF
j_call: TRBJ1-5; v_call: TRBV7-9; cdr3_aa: CASSLTGANQPQHF
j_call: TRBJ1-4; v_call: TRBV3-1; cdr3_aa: CASSPNIEEINEKLFF
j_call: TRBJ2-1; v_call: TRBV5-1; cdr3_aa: CASSLSRGLAGGPYNEQFF
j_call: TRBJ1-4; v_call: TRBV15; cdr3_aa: CATSEHRGLSNEKLFF
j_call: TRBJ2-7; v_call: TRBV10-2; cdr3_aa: CASSEAAYEQYF
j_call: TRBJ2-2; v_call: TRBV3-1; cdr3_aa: CASSHSNTGELFF
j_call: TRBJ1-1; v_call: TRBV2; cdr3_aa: CASTGSEREAFF
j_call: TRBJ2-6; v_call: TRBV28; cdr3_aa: CASRSNLSASAGANVLTF
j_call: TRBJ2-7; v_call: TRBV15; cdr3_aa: CATSRVRGNYEQYF
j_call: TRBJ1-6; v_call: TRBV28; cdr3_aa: CASSFMTGGTLAYNSPLHF
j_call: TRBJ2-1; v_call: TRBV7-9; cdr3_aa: CASSAPQGNEQFF
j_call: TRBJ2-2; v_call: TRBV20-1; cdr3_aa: CSALRGGGTGELFF
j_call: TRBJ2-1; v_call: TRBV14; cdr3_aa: CASSHIGTGSYNEQFF
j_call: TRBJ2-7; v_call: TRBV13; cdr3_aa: CASSPGGDHYEQYF
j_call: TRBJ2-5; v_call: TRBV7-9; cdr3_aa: CASSRKSQGQETQYF
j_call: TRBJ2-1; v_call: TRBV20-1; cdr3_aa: CSARDGTLGGTIYNEQFF
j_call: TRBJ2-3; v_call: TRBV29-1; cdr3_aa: CSVIHRGNTQYF
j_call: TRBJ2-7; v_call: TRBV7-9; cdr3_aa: CASSPTGTGLNYEQYF
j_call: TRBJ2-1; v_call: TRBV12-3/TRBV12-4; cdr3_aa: CASSFYRDSYNEQFF
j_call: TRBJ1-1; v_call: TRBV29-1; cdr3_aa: CSVEIMNTEAFF
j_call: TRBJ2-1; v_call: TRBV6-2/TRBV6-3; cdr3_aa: CASSLYEARVGEQFF
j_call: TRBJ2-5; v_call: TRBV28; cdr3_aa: CASSLEGLAVRVETQYF
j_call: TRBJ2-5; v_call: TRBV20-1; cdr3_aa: CSAREGQVSIQETQYF
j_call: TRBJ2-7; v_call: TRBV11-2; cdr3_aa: CASSFTGGSFEMEQYF